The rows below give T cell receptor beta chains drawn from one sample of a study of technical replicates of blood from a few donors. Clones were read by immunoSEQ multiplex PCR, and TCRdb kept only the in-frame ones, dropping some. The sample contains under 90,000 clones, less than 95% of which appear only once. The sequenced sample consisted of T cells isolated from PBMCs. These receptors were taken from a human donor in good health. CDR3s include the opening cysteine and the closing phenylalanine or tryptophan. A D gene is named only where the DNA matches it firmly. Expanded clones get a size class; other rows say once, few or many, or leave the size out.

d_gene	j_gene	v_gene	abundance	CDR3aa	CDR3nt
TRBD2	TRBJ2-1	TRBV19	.	CATKIGTSGENEQFF	TGTGCCACTAAAATCGGGACTAGCGGGGAGAATGAGCAGTTCTTC
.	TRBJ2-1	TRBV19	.	CASSQGNEQFF	TGTGCCAGTAGCCAGGGCAATGAGCAGTTCTTC
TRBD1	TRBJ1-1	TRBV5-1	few	CASSPDRGNTEAFF	TGCGCCAGCAGCCCGGACAGGGGAAACACTGAAGCTTTCTTT
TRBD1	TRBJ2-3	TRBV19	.	CASSAPTGYTDTQYF	TGTGCCAGTAGTGCCCCGACAGGGTACACAGATACGCAGTATTTT
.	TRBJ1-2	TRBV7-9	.	CATLSQGGNYGYTF	TGTGCCACCCTGAGTCAGGGAGGTAACTATGGCTACACCTTC
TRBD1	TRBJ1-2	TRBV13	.	CASSLTGQGNYGYTF	TGTGCCAGCAGTCTTACCGGACAGGGAAACTATGGCTACACCTTC
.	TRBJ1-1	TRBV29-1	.	CSVVKGQGTEAFF	TGCAGCGTTGTAAAGGGCCAGGGGACTGAAGCTTTCTTT
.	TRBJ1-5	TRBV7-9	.	CASSLGAVTNQPQHF	TGTGCCAGCAGCTTAGGGGCAGTAACCAATCAGCCCCAGCATTTT
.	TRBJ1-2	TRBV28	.	CASRTDNYGYTF	TGTGCCAGCAGAACAGATAACTATGGCTACACCTTC
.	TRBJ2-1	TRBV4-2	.	CASSLPRQRQFF	TGTGCCAGCAGCCTACCCCGACAGAGGCAGTTCTTC
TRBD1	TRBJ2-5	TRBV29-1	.	CSVDDEDRVSETQYF	TGCAGCGTTGACGACGAGGACAGGGTCTCGGAGACCCAGTACTTC
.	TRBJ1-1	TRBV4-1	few	CASSQDKRRDTEAFF	TGCGCCAGCAGCCAAGATAAAAGACGGGACACTGAAGCTTTCTTT
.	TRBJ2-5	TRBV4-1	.	CASRSGAATQYF	TGCGCCAGCAGGTCTGGGGCTGCGACCCAGTACTTC
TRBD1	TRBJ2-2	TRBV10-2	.	CASTWDRTDTGELFF	TGCGCCAGCACATGGGACAGGACTGACACCGGGGAGCTGTTTTTT
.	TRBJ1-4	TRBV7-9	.	CASSSSATNEKLFF	TGTGCCAGCAGCTCCTCAGCAACTAATGAAAAACTGTTTTTT
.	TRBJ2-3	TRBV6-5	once	CASSYSIARTDTQYF	TGTGCCAGCAGTTACTCGATAGCGCGCACAGATACGCAGTATTTT
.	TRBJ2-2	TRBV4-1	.	CASSQSSRLFTGELFF	TGCGCCAGCAGCCAATCAAGCCGACTTTTCACCGGGGAGCTGTTTTTT
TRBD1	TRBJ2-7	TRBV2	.	CASSGTGSYEQYF	TGTGCCAGCAGCGGGACAGGGTCCTACGAGCAGTACTTC
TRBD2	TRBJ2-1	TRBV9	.	CASSPTERGESTYNEQFF	TGTGCCAGCAGCCCCACCGAGCGGGGGGAATCGACCTACAATGAGCAGTTCTTC
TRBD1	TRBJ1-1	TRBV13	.	CASSSPTISRQGTLQEVAFF	TGTGCCAGCAGCTCCCCCACCATTTCCAGACAGGGGACGTTGCAGGAGGTGGCTTTCTTT
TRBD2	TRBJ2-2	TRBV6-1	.	CASSDIPGLAGEGELFF	TGTGCCAGCAGTGATATTCCGGGACTAGCGGGAGAGGGGGAGCTGTTTTTT
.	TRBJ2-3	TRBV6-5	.	CASSGLARHTQYF	TGTGCCAGCAGCGGTTTAGCGAGGCATACGCAGTATTTT
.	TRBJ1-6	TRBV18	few	CASSYGREGWDSPLHF	TGTGCCAGCTCATACGGTAGGGAGGGGTGGGATTCACCCCTCCACTTT
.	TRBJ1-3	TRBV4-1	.	CASSQGAAFSGNTIYF	TGCGCCAGCAGCCAAGGGGCCGCCTTCTCTGGAAACACCATATATTTT
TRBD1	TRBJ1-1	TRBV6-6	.	CASSSGTGLEAFF	TGTGCCAGCAGCTCCGGGACAGGCCTTGAAGCTTTCTTT
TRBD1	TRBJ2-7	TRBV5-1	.	CASSLGDRAYEQYF	TGCGCCAGCAGCTTGGGGGACAGGGCCTACGAGCAGTACTTC
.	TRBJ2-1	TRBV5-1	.	CASSSVAESYNEQFF	TGCGCCAGCAGCTCCGTAGCGGAATCCTACAATGAGCAGTTCTTC
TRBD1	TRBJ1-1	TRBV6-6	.	CASSYTGEYTEAFF	TGTGCCAGCAGTTACACAGGGGAATACACTGAAGCTTTCTTT
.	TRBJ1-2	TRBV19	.	CASSVRTGNYGYTF	TGTGCCAGTAGTGTCAGGACGGGGAACTATGGCTACACCTTC
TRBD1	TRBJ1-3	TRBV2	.	CASSEEEGGTGNTIYF	TGTGCCAGCAGTGAAGAGGAAGGGGGCACTGGAAACACCATATATTTT
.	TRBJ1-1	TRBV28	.	CASRQPPGVEAFF	TGTGCCAGCAGACAGCCACCAGGGGTTGAAGCTTTCTTT
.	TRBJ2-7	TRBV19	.	CASSIGTEAYEQYF	TGTGCCAGTAGTATCGGGACTGAGGCCTACGAGCAGTACTTC
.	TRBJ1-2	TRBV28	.	CASSSTTGIYGYTF	TGTGCCAGCAGTTCTACTACCGGCATCTATGGCTACACCTTC
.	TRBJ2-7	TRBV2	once	CASSPARYEQYF	TGTGCCAGCAGCCCAGCGCGCTACGAGCAGTACTTC
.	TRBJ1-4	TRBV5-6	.	CASSLVAGIGLTNEKLFF	TGTGCCAGCAGCTTGGTGGCCGGAATAGGACTTACTAATGAAAAACTGTTTTTT
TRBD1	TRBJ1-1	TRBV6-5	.	CASSAHRDREAFF	TGTGCCAGCAGTGCACACCGGGACAGAGAAGCTTTCTTT
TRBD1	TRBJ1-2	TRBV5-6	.	CASSSRRRQGAPNYGYTF	TGTGCCAGCAGCTCTCGAAGGAGACAGGGAGCGCCTAACTATGGCTACACCTTC
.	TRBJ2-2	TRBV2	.	CASSLHTGELFF	TGTGCCAGCAGTCTTCACACCGGGGAGCTGTTTTTT
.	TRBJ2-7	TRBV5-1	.	CASSLGQGGYEQYF	TGCGCCAGCAGCTTGGGTCAGGGTGGATACGAGCAGTACTTC
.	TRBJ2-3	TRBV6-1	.	CASSEGVAASTDTQYF	TGTGCCAGCAGTGAAGGGGTAGCTGCTAGCACAGATACGCAGTATTTT
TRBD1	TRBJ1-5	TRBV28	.	CASVKGDRVRQPQHF	TGTGCCAGCGTCAAGGGGGACAGGGTCCGTCAGCCCCAGCATTTT
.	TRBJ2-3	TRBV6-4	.	CASSDSGGPAPDTQYF	TGTGCCAGCAGTGACTCCGGGGGTCCGGCCCCAGATACGCAGTATTTT
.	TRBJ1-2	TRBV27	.	CASSLSLTGFGYTF	TGTGCCAGCAGTTTATCCCTAACAGGGTTTGGCTACACCTTC
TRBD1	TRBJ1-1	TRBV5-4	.	CASSLGDSMNTEAFF	TGTGCCAGCAGCTTGGGGGACAGTATGAACACTGAAGCTTTCTTT
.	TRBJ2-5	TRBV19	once	CASSRRRDQETQYF	TGTGCCAGTAGTAGGAGACGGGACCAAGAGACCCAGTACTTC
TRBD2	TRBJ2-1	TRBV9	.	CASSVTSGGGNEQFF	TGTGCCAGCAGCGTGACTAGCGGGGGAGGCAATGAGCAGTTCTTC
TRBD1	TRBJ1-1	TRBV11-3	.	CASSFGQGTTAAEAFF	TGTGCCAGCAGCTTCGGACAGGGAACCACCGCGGCTGAAGCTTTCTTT
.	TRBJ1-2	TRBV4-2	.	CASSQDLAGEHYGYTF	TGTGCCAGCAGCCAAGATCTCGCGGGTGAACACTATGGCTACACCTTC
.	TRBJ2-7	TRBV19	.	CASSSGGSSYEQYF	TGTGCCAGTAGTAGTGGGGGGAGCTCCTACGAGCAGTACTTC
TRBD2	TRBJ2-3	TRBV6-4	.	CASSVTSGRHTQYF	TGTGCCAGCAGTGTGACTAGCGGTCGTCATACGCAGTATTTT
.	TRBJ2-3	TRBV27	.	CASTSSTDTQYF	TGTGCCAGCACTTCTAGCACAGATACGCAGTATTTT
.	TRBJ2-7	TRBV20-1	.	CSASSHNQYF	TGCAGTGCTAGTTCACACAACCAGTACTTC
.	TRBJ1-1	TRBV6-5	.	CASRIDLEDTEAFF	TGTGCCAGCAGGATCGACCTAGAGGACACTGAAGCTTTCTTT
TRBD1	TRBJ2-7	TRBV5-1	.	CASSSGPGQGDYEQYF	TGCGCCAGCAGCTCGGGGCCGGGACAGGGAGACTACGAGCAGTACTTC
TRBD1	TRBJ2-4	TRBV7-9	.	CASSSGQEAGLAKNIQYF	TGTGCCAGCAGCTCGGGACAGGAAGCCGGTCTAGCCAAAAACATTCAGTACTTC
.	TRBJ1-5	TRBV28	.	CASGSQPTGERPQHF	TGTGCCAGCGGCTCTCAACCGACAGGAGAGCGGCCCCAGCATTTT
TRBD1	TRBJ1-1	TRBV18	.	CASSLTGTGSTEAFF	TGTGCCAGCTCACTCACCGGGACAGGGTCCACTGAAGCTTTCTTT
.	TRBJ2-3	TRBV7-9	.	CASLTSSSTDTQYF	TGTGCCAGCCTGACTTCGTCTAGCACAGATACGCAGTATTTT
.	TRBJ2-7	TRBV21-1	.	CASSTHCRGLEYEQYF	TGTGCCAGCAGCACTCACTGCCGGGGACTAGAGTACGAGCAGTACTTC
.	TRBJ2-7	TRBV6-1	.	CASRGARRNYEQYF	TGTGCCAGCAGGGGGGCCCGGCGAAACTACGAGCAGTACTTC